The 18 T cell receptor beta chains below all came from one sample that was sequenced in a study of T cell repertoires in cytomegalovirus infection (dated by TCRdb to between 2018 and 2021). Reads for this sample came from an Illumina HiSeq 1500. Using fastp at Q25 and MiXCR, TCRdb reprocessed the public reads and kept productive beta chains. Duplicate CDR3 protein sequences are folded into a single record with the most common DNA and genes. Across this sample there are 200,000 or so distinct CDR3 sequences, with roughly 28% seen only once. The ten top clones hold approximately 31% of the sample. Sequencing input: PBMCs. The source is a human donor in good health (CMV status not recorded). Some clones in this sample may be carry-over from other donors' samples.

This chain joins TRBV18 and TRBJ1-1; D unresolved. Trimming removed 6 bases from V and 3 bases from J, with 17 bases in between. CDR3 size: 15 residues. CDR1 is KGHSH, CDR2 LQKENI, per germline. DNA for the CDR3: TGTGCCAGCTCTCCCTTAGGGCTGAGCGACACTGAAGCTTTCTTT. It codes for CASSPLGLSDTEAFF. The full variable domain, its missing parts supplied by reference TRBV18 and TRBJ1-1, is NAGVMQNPRHLVRRRGQEARLRCSPMKGHSHVYWYRQLPEEGLKFMVYLQKENIIDESGMPKERFSAEFPKEGPSILRIQQVVRGDSAAYFCASSPLGLSDTEAFFGQGTRLTVV.

The V call is TRBV20-1, the J call TRBJ2-5, with D perhaps TRBD2 (5 bases). V shed 1 base and J shed 3 bases, with 9 bases lying between them. Looked up from germline, CDR1 is DFQATT and CDR2 is SNEGSKA (reference sequence). The CDR3 spans 13 residues. CDR3 DNA sequence: TGCAGTGCTAGAGGCCCGGAGGAAGAGACCCAGTACTTC. Translated, it gives CSARGPEEETQYF.

J is TRBJ1-1 and V is TRBV20-1; tentative D call: TRBD1 (5 bases). The CDR3 contains 15 residues. The germline gives CDR1 DFQATT, CDR2 SNEGSKA (reference sequence). The V and J ends lost 2 bases and 2 bases respectively, with 15 bases between them. The CDR3 nucleotides are TGCAGTGCTAGACCGCCAGTGGGGGAAAACACTGAAGCTTTCTTT. Translating gives CSARPPVGENTEAFF.

The V and J genes are TRBV29-1 and TRBJ1-1, with 8 positions matching TRBD1. V trimming: 7 bases; J trimming: 0 bases; junction bases outside the gene matches: 4. Germline CDR1 reads SQVTM; CDR2 reads ANQGSEA. This CDR3 has 13 residues. This CDR3 is CSAQGAMNTEAFF. For the CDR3, the DNA is TGCAGCGCCCAGGGGGCCATGAACACTGAAGCTTTCTTT.

In this sample, this clonotype turned up a few times. As DNA, the CDR3 is TGCAGCGCCCACGGACTAGCGGGGGGGCCCCGCGAGACCCAGTACTTC. This codes for CSAHGLAGGPRETQYF. The rearrangement uses TRBV29-1 and TRBJ2-5; 15 positions match TRBD2. Germline CDR1 SQVTM, CDR2 ANQGSEA. V dropped 7 bases and J dropped 5; count of bases not matched to a gene: 11. The CDR3 has 16 residues. Using reference TRBV29-1 and TRBJ2-5 for the parts outside the CDR3, the full variable domain is SAVISQKPSRDICQRGTSLTIQCQVDSQVTMMFWYRQQPGQSLTLIATANQGSEATYESGFVIDKFPISRPNLTFSTLTVSNMSPEDSSIYLCSAHGLAGGPRETQYFGPGTRLLVL.

This clonotype was counted only a few times. Relative to the germline gene, one junction end is altered; a read error may explain this. The chain carries TRBV20-1 and TRBJ2-5; 8 nucleotides line up with TRBD1. CDR1 is DFQATT and CDR2 is SNEGSKA in the germline V gene (reference sequence). This CDR3 has 14 residues. The CDR3 region has the DNA TGCAGTGCGAGAGGGACAGGCCACGGGAAGACCCAGTACTTC. Its protein is CSARGTGHGKTQYF.

This clonotype appeared many times. The chain couples TRBV19 to TRBJ2-1; D gene unclear. This CDR3 spans 15 amino acids. V was pared by 7 bases and J by 0 bases, with 13 bases between. Germline V gene lookup returns CDR1 LNHDA and CDR2 SQIVND (reference sequence). The CDR3 region is CASTDPRSSYNEQFF. CDR3 in DNA: TGTGCCAGTACCGACCCCCGGAGCTCCTACAATGAGCAGTTCTTC.

The chain couples TRBV6-8 to TRBJ2-5, with D unresolved. Germline CDR1 MNHGY, CDR2 SAAAGT. The CDR3 covers 12 residues. Trimming took 0 bases from V and 9 from J, leaving 8 bases between them. The CDR3 sequence: CASSYSGRAQYF. As DNA, the CDR3 is TGTGCCAGCAGTTACTCGGGAAGGGCCCAGTACTTC.

This clonotype has only a few counts. The chain combines TRBV6-2 or TRBV6-3 with TRBJ2-1; D might be TRBD1 or TRBD2, each matching 6 bases. The CDR3 has 15 amino acids. Germline CDR1 is MNHEY and CDR2 is SVGEGT. V was clipped by 4 bases and J by 8 bases, with 18 bases between them. The chain's CDR3 is CASSFTGHPGDEQFF. The CDR3 DNA follows: TGTGCCAGCAGTTTCACGGGACACCCGGGGGATGAGCAGTTCTTC.

The rearrangement joins TRBV7-4 to TRBJ1-3; no firm D call. Germline CDR1 reads SGHVT; CDR2 reads SQSDAQ. V gave up 5 bases and J gave up 0 bases, with 14 bases separating them. This CDR3 is built from 16 residues. In nucleotides, the CDR3 is TGTGCCAGCAGCCCAGTTGAAGTGATCTCTGGAAACACCATATATTTT. Translating it yields CASSPVEVISGNTIYF.

The chain is built from TRBV11-2 and TRBJ1-3; 8 positions match TRBD1. The V gene's germline CDR1 is SGHAT and CDR2 FQNNGV. The length of the CDR3 is 14 residues. Trimming at V came to 5 bases and at J to 7 bases, leaving 7 bases not matched to a gene. This CDR3 is CASSPGTGRNTIYF. In DNA, the CDR3 is TGTGCCAGCAGCCCCGGGACAGGACGGAACACCATATATTTT.

Concerning this clonotype itself: Being one base from a much bigger clone, this may be a read error. V is TRBV7-6 and J is TRBJ1-4, with TRBD1 matching 9 bases. Germline values: CDR1 SGHVS, CDR2 FNYEAQ. There are 14 residues in the CDR3. In nucleotides, the CDR3 is TGTGCCAACAGCTCGGGACAGGGCGGAGAAAAACTGTTTTTT. Protein product: CANSSGQGGEKLFF. The full variable domain, completed using reference TRBV7-6 and TRBJ1-4, is GAGVSQSPRYKVTKRGQDVALRCDPISGHVSLYWYRQALGQGPEFLTYFNYEAQQDKSGLPNDRFSAERPEGSISTLTIQRTEQRDSAMYRCANSSGQGGEKLFFGSGTQLSVL.

This clonotype turned up a few times. J is TRBJ2-7 and V is TRBV11-2; 9 nucleotides align to TRBD1. The CDR3 is made up of 14 amino acids. V shed 4 bases, J shed 5 bases, and the junction held 6 bases outside the gene matches. Germline CDR1 and CDR2: SGHAT and FQNNGV. The chain's CDR3 is CASSWDRVKNEQYF. The CDR3 region has the DNA TGTGCCAGCAGCTGGGACAGGGTTAAGAACGAGCAGTACTTC.

This clonotype was observed a handful of times. This chain connects TRBV24-1 to TRBJ2-7; 10 bases match TRBD1. Germline V lookup: CDR1 KGHDR, CDR2 SFDVKD. CDR3 length equals 16 residues. Unmatched junction bases numbered 10, after V lost 4 bases and J lost 5 bases. In DNA, the CDR3 is TGTGCCACCAGTGACCGACGGTCGACAGGGGGCGACGAGCAGTACTTC. Amino acids: CATSDRRSTGGDEQYF.

The chain couples TRBV3-1 to TRBJ1-1; tentatively, D is TRBD1 (6 bases). The CDR3 has 15 residues. Trimming took 0 bases from V and 3 from J, leaving 11 bases between them. Germline V CDR1 and CDR2: LGHDT, YNNKEL (reference sequence). CDR3 coding DNA: TGTGCCAGCAGCCAAGAGGGGGCAGGGTACACTGAAGCTTTCTTT. Encoded protein: CASSQEGAGYTEAFF.

V gene TRBV7-2 combines with J gene TRBJ1-2; D gene unclear. In germline, CDR1 is SGHTA, CDR2 FQGNSA. V was clipped by 1 base and J by 7 bases, with 13 bases between them. This CDR3 is built from 14 residues. As DNA, the CDR3 is TGTGCCAGCAGCTTAGTGGGGAGGGATGGTGGCTACACCTTC. It specifies CASSLVGRDGGYTF.

In this sample, this clonotype turned up many times. The chain has TRBV7-6 and TRBJ2-5; 7 nucleotides agree with TRBD2. V lost 5 bases, J lost 0 bases, and 9 bases stayed unmatched. CDR1 is SGHVS and CDR2 is FNYEAQ in the germline V gene. The CDR3 length is 16 residues. The CDR3 DNA is TGTGCCAGCAGCCCCCAGGGACTATCGTACCAAGAGACCCAGTACTTC. As protein: CASSPQGLSYQETQYF. Together with reference TRBV7-6 and TRBJ2-5, the CDR3 gives the full variable domain: GAGVSQSPRYKVTKRGQDVALRCDPISGHVSLYWYRQALGQGPEFLTYFNYEAQQDKSGLPNDRFSAERPEGSISTLTIQRTEQRDSAMYRCASSPQGLSYQETQYFGPGTRLLVL.

Comment on this clonotype: Since a much larger clone is just one base distant, this may be a read error. This sequence joins TRBV10-3 and TRBJ1-1; a possible D gene is TRBD1 (5 bases). The CDR3 is 16 amino acids. Trimming took 2 bases from V and 3 from J, leaving 16 bases between them. In germline, CDR1 is ENHRY, CDR2 SYGVKD. CDR3 sequence reads: CAISEPWDPVHTEAFF. CDR3 nucleotides: TGTGCCATCAGTGAGCCGTGGGACCCCGTGCACACTGAAGCTTTCTTT.